A single sample gave rise to the 12 T cell receptor beta chains below, sequenced in a study of blood T cell repertoires in COVID-19. Using immunoSEQ multiplex PCR, the repertoire was profiled, and TCRdb retains in-frame clones only, with some absent. The table lists roughly 260,000 clones, approximately 86% of them singletons. Specimen: peripheral blood. These receptor sequences come from a man aged 40-50 years who had recovered from COVID-19.

The V call is TRBV19, the J call TRBJ2-7, with TRBD1 matching 8 bases. The CDR3 is 13 residues long. Germline assignment: CDR1 LNHDA and CDR2 SQIVND (reference sequence). V lost 9 bases to trimming and J lost 5 bases; unmatched junction nucleotides: 9. The CDR3 is CASASRGRDEQYF. The CDR3 bases are TGTGCCAGCGCGAGCAGGGGGCGGGACGAGCAGTACTTC.

The rearrangement joins TRBV19 to TRBJ2-3; 11 positions match TRBD1. Germline V gene lookup returns CDR1 LNHDA and CDR2 SQIVND (reference sequence). The J segment lost 4 bases and the V segment lost 6 bases, leaving 6 bases of the junction unmatched. The CDR3 loop spans 15 amino acids. The CDR3 loop reads CASSLGQGAADTQYF. For the CDR3, the DNA is TGTGCCAGTAGCCTAGGACAGGGGGCGGCAGATACGCAGTATTTT. Full variable domain (missing parts from reference TRBV19 and TRBJ2-3): DGGITQSPKYLFRKEGQNVTLSCEQNLNHDAMYWYRQDPGQGLRLIYYSQIVNDFQKGDIAEGYSVSREKKESFPLTVTSAQKNPTAFYLCASSLGQGAADTQYFGPGTRLTVL.

This chain connects TRBV10-3 to TRBJ2-2; possible D gene TRBD1, 5 bases. In germline, CDR1 is ENHRY, CDR2 SYGVKD. CDR3 length: 14 residues. V lost 6 bases to trimming and J lost 1 base, with 9 bases between them. The CDR3 DNA sequence: TGTGCCATCAGCGATGACAGGAACACCGGGGAGCTGTTTTTT. Translation: CAISDDRNTGELFF.

The chain recombines TRBV9 with TRBJ2-1; no clear D. Germline V gene sequence: CDR1 SGDLS, CDR2 YYNGEE. V lost 0 bases and J lost 4, with 5 bases in between. The CDR3 spans 13 residues. For the CDR3, the DNA is TGTGCCAGCAGCGTAGCACTATACAATGAGCAGTTCTTC. It codes for CASSVALYNEQFF.

V and J are TRBV10-3 and TRBJ1-6, with TRBD1 identical over 7 bases. The CDR3 has 14 amino acids. The germline V gene has CDR1 ENHRY and CDR2 SYGVKD. Unmatched junction bases numbered 10, after V lost 10 bases and J lost 7 bases. Here the CDR3 DNA reads TGTGCCAGCAGAGCAGACAGGGAAAATTCACCCCTCCACTTT. The encoded protein is CASRADRENSPLHF.

The chain joins TRBV21-1 to TRBJ2-1; the listed D gene, TRBD2, was not tested against the DNA. TRBV21-1 is recorded as a pseudogene. The CDR3 has 16 amino acids. The CDR3 sequence: CASSNPAPRRGNEQFF. The CDR3, as DNA: TGTGCCAGCAGCAATCCCGCACCCAGGAGGGGCAATGAGCAGTTCTTC.

This clone showed up just once. Here the CDR3 omits its conserved ending phenylalanine or tryptophan, so a read error is the likely source. No DNA is shown, since the ends of the CDR3 on it are uncertain; the CDR3 is the one TCRdb lists. The rearrangement links TRBV12-3 or TRBV12-4 to TRBJ2-7; the table calls TRBD2, which could not be checked here. The CDR3 comprises 9 residues, both ends counted. Here the CDR3 reads CASSLAVSP.

The chain is built from TRBV19 and TRBJ1-2; a weak D match, TRBD1 (5 bases). The V and J ends lost 3 bases and 4 bases respectively, with 12 bases between them. This CDR3 region has 14 residues. Per the germline V gene, CDR1 is LNHDA and CDR2 is SQIVND (reference sequence). The CDR3 DNA reads TGTGCCAGTAGTATCAGGGTCTCAGGCTATGGCTACACCTTC. This encodes CASSIRVSGYGYTF.

The chain is built from TRBV5-6 and TRBJ2-3; unclear D gene. Trimming took 4 bases from V and 0 from J, leaving 18 bases between them. Germline V lookup: CDR1 SGHDT, CDR2 YYEEEE. The CDR3 is made up of 17 amino acids. Here the CDR3 DNA reads TGTGCCAGCAGCCTTAGGTTGGCGGCTCCTAGCACAGATACGCAGTATTTT. The encoded protein is CASSLRLAAPSTDTQYF.

The chain joins TRBV10-3 to TRBJ1-1; possibly TRBD1 for D (5 bases). The CDR3 contains 14 residues. Germline loops: CDR1 ENHRY, CDR2 SYGVKD. Trimming took 11 bases from V and 0 from J, leaving 16 bases between them. The CDR3, as DNA: TGTGCCGCGGGGGGAGCAGAGATGAACACTGAAGCTTTCTTT. Its translation: CAAGGAEMNTEAFF.

This chain joins TRBV3-1 (or the pseudogene TRBV3-2) and TRBJ1-1, with 9 bases identical to TRBD1. Germline V gene sequence: CDR1 LGHDT, CDR2 YNNKEL (reference sequence). The CDR3 runs to 15 residues. Losses at the gene ends were 0 bases for V and 4 bases for J; bases not matched to a gene: 3. Here the CDR3 DNA reads TGTGCCAGCAGCCAAGATACAGGGGGCCGCACTGAAGCTTTCTTT. Protein: CASSQDTGGRTEAFF.

The chain uses TRBV7-9 and TRBJ2-1; no definite D call. This CDR3 spans 12 amino acids. The germline V and J ends were trimmed by 3 bases and 9 bases, with 9 bases remaining between them. Germline V gene lookup returns CDR1 SEHNR and CDR2 FQNEAQ (reference sequence). The CDR3 loop is CASSFLGGEQFF. The CDR3 DNA reads TGTGCCAGCAGCTTTCTCGGCGGTGAGCAGTTCTTC.